This is a list of T cell receptor beta chains from one sample in a study of T cells after yellow fever vaccination. TCRdb reanalysed the 5' RACE reads using MiXCR and keeps one entry per CDR3 protein. Of over 110,000 distinct CDR3 sequences in the sample, 7.7% were seen once. The source was CD4+ T cells sorted from PBMCs, collected 5 days after the yellow fever booster vaccination. The receptor set was obtained from a man aged 25 to 45 who received the YFV17D yellow fever vaccine. CDR3s include the opening cysteine and the closing phenylalanine or tryptophan. D genes are given only for firm matches. Clone size, where shown, is once, few, many, or a class for clones that have expanded.

D gene	J gene	V gene	clone size	CDR3 protein	CDR3 DNA
TRBD2	TRBJ2-1	TRBV3-1	-	CTSCFPAAQTSEGYNEQFF	TGTACCAGCTGTTTTCCGGCTGCGCAGACTAGCGAGGGTTACAATGAGCAGTTCTTC
-	TRBJ2-7	TRBV21-1	many	CASSKGADAYEQYF	TGTGCCAGCAGCAAAGGGGCGGACGCCTACGAGCAGTACTTC
-	TRBJ1-5	TRBV12-3/TRBV12-4	few	CASSWASLGNQPQHF	TGTGCCAGCAGTTGGGCCAGCCTCGGCAATCAGCCCCAGCATTTT
TRBD2	TRBJ2-5	TRBV11-1	many	CASSPRLAEYREQETQYF	TGTGCCAGCAGCCCAAGACTAGCGGAGTACCGGGAGCAAGAGACCCAGTACTTC
-	TRBJ2-2	TRBV5-5	many	CASSFHVGLANTGELFF	TGTGCCAGCAGCTTCCACGTAGGACTGGCGAACACCGGGGAGCTGTTTTTT
TRBD2	TRBJ2-2	TRBV20-1	many	CSARDRTSGTLTGELFF	TGCAGTGCTAGAGATCGGACTAGCGGGACCCTCACCGGGGAGCTGTTTTTT
TRBD1	TRBJ2-7	TRBV18	-	CASSPGQGEEQYF	TGTGCCAGCTCACCAGGACAGGGAGAAGAGCAGTACTTC
-	TRBJ2-1	TRBV10-3	many	CAISPMGLLNEQFF	TGTGCCATCAGTCCCATGGGACTTCTAAATGAGCAGTTCTTC
-	TRBJ2-7	TRBV5-1	many	CASSFGLSSDEQYF	TGCGCCAGCAGCTTTGGTTTGAGCTCTGACGAGCAGTACTTC
-	TRBJ1-2	TRBV28	few	CASSLRDTDGYTF	TGTGCCAGCAGTCTTCGGGACACAGATGGCTACACCTTC
-	TRBJ2-2	TRBV18	many	CASSEATGELFF	TGTGCCAGCTCCGAAGCGACCGGGGAGCTGTTTTTT
-	TRBJ2-5	TRBV7-6	many	CASSLVGGAGETQYF	TGTGCCAGCAGCTTAGTAGGGGGGGCCGGGGAGACCCAGTACTTC
-	TRBJ1-1	TRBV14	many	CASSQVGGITEAFF	TGTGCCAGCAGCCAAGTTGGCGGGATCACTGAAGCTTTCTTT
-	TRBJ2-1	TRBV5-4	many	CASSLRGAYNEQFF	TGTGCCAGCAGCCTTAGGGGAGCCTACAATGAGCAGTTCTTC
-	TRBJ2-1	TRBV5-6	many	CASSLRTTQFF	TGTGCCAGCAGCTTGAGGACCACGCAGTTCTTC
TRBD2	TRBJ2-3	TRBV5-1	few	CASSLGASGRADTQYF	TGCGCCAGCAGCTTGGGCGCTAGCGGGAGGGCGGATACGCAGTATTTT
TRBD1	TRBJ2-7	TRBV12-3/TRBV12-4	many	CASRGQGSYEQYF	TGTGCCAGCAGGGGACAGGGATCCTACGAGCAGTACTTC
TRBD2	TRBJ2-3	TRBV5-1	many	CASSAGGDTDTQYF	TGCGCCAGCAGCGCGGGAGGGGATACAGATACGCAGTATTTT
-	TRBJ2-1	TRBV5-1	many	CASSLGAFNEQFF	TGCGCCAGCAGCTTGGGCGCGTTCAATGAGCAGTTCTTC
TRBD2	TRBJ2-1	TRBV6-1	many	CASSDPGTSGSNEQFF	TGTGCCAGCAGTGACCCCGGGACTAGCGGGAGTAATGAGCAGTTCTTC
-	TRBJ1-2	TRBV7-2	many	CASSLNTGWGYTF	TGTGCCAGCAGCTTAAATACAGGATGGGGCTACACCTTC
-	TRBJ2-1	TRBV10-3	many	CATGQGLEKNEQFF	TGTGCCACCGGACAGGGACTAGAAAAAAATGAGCAGTTCTTC
-	TRBJ1-1	TRBV5-5	many	CASSLVGGMNTEAFF	TGTGCCAGCAGCTTGGTAGGGGGAATGAACACTGAAGCTTTCTTT
TRBD2	TRBJ2-7	TRBV6-2/TRBV6-3	many	CASSSATSGNTYEQYF	TGTGCCAGCAGTTCTGCGACTAGCGGGAACACCTACGAGCAGTACTTC
-	TRBJ2-7	TRBV29-1	many	CSVGDRSLYEQYF	TGCAGCGTCGGTGACAGGAGTCTCTACGAGCAGTACTTC
-	TRBJ2-7	TRBV6-5	many	CASSYSTEQYF	TGTGCCAGCAGTTACTCGACCGAGCAGTACTTC
-	TRBJ2-3	TRBV29-1	many	CSVVRVMGGAGTDTQYF	TGCAGCGTTGTTCGAGTAATGGGGGGCGCAGGAACAGATACGCAGTATTTT
TRBD2	TRBJ2-7	TRBV20-1	-	CSATGTSGRSYEQYF	TGCAGTGCTACCGGGACTAGCGGGCGCTCCTACGAGCAGTACTTC
-	TRBJ2-3	TRBV3-1	many	CASSLLSGTDTQYF	TGTGCCAGCAGCCTCCTCAGTGGCACAGATACGCAGTATTTT
TRBD1	TRBJ2-5	TRBV7-6	many	CASSLPGQGVETQYF	TGTGCCAGCAGCCTCCCGGGACAGGGGGTTGAGACCCAGTACTTC
-	TRBJ1-3	TRBV19	-	CASSNGAGNTIYF	TGTGCCAGTAGTAATGGAGCTGGAAACACCATATATTTT
TRBD2	TRBJ2-2	TRBV10-1	many	CASSDSGSSPGELFF	TGCGCCAGCAGTGATAGCGGGAGTTCCCCCGGGGAGCTGTTTTTT
TRBD1	TRBJ1-1	TRBV30	many	CAWSVATGRSNTEAFF	TGTGCCTGGAGTGTCGCGACAGGGAGATCGAACACTGAAGCTTTCTTT
-	TRBJ2-1	TRBV7-2	many	CASSLDFNEQFF	TGTGCCAGCAGCTTAGATTTCAATGAGCAGTTCTTC
-	TRBJ2-3	TRBV5-5	many	CASSLILDTQYF	TGTGCCAGCAGCTTGATTCTAGATACGCAGTATTTT
-	TRBJ2-1	TRBV4-3	many	CASSQEMGIFRTHSYNEQFF	TGCGCCAGCAGCCAAGAGATGGGGATCTTCCGCACCCACTCCTACAATGAGCAGTTCTTC
-	TRBJ2-7	TRBV7-2	many	CASSLLLYEQYF	TGTGCCAGCAGCTTATTACTTTACGAGCAGTACTTC
TRBD1	TRBJ1-2	TRBV12-3/TRBV12-4	many	CASGQGPANYGYTF	TGTGCCAGCGGACAGGGGCCCGCTAACTATGGCTACACCTTC
TRBD2	TRBJ2-1	TRBV29-1	many	CSVEGLAGVGNEQFF	TGCAGCGTTGAAGGACTAGCGGGAGTGGGCAATGAGCAGTTCTTC
TRBD1	TRBJ2-1	TRBV30	many	CARGPGTGRTEQFF	TGTGCTCGAGGCCCCGGGACAGGGCGGACTGAGCAGTTCTTC
-	TRBJ2-1	TRBV4-1	-	CASSRANLNGYNEQFF	TGCGCCAGCAGCCGGGCCAATCTGAATGGCTACAATGAGCAGTTCTTC
-	TRBJ1-1	TRBV2	many	CASSGQEWTEAFF	TGTGCCAGCAGTGGACAGGAATGGACTGAAGCTTTCTTT
TRBD2	TRBJ2-7	TRBV7-2	many	CASTGLAGRAGEQYF	TGTGCCAGCACGGGACTAGCGGGAAGAGCCGGCGAGCAGTACTTC
TRBD1	TRBJ1-5	TRBV6-5	many	CASRTGTGTYQPQHF	TGTGCCAGCAGGACCGGGACAGGGACCTATCAGCCCCAGCATTTT
-	TRBJ2-3	TRBV9	many	CASSVAGGLSTDTQYF	TGTGCCAGCAGCGTAGCCGGGGGGCTTAGCACAGATACGCAGTATTTT
-	TRBJ2-3	TRBV7-2	many	CASSFAGATDTQYF	TGTGCCAGCAGCTTTGCAGGGGCCACAGATACGCAGTATTTT
-	TRBJ1-2	TRBV20-1	many	CSARDPSHNGYTF	TGCAGTGCTAGAGATCCCAGTCATAATGGCTACACCTTC
TRBD1	TRBJ2-7	TRBV18	many	CASSPAATGVYEQYF	TGTGCCAGCTCACCAGCCGCGACAGGGGTTTACGAGCAGTACTTC
TRBD1	TRBJ2-7	TRBV5-6	many	CASSLAVWTGAEQYF	TGTGCCAGCAGCTTGGCCGTTTGGACAGGGGCCGAGCAGTACTTC